Here is one TCR beta chain with its context. This entry belongs to a study of graft-versus-host responses after intestinal transplantation. Looking at the study overall: Each recipient received anti-thymocyte globulin induction, then tacrolimus and steroids for two to three years.

Looked up from germline, CDR1 is SGHDN and CDR2 is FVKESK. After removal of 1 base from V and 2 bases from J, the junction contained 15 bases not matched to a gene. This CDR3 region has 20 residues. Assay used: immunoSEQ multiplex PCR; TCRdb lists only in-frame clones, some missing. The top ten hold 2% to 2.5% of the sample, which has roughly 40,000 clones, 91% seen once. The rearrangement links TRBV14 to TRBJ2-5, with 11 bases fitting TRBD2. This sequence originates from a human patient who received an intestinal transplant, so some T cells may come from the graft donor. Sequencing was performed on PBMCs, taken approximately 310 days after intestinal transplant. Here the CDR3 reads CASSQVGARLAGTLQETQYF. The CDR3 nucleotides are TGTGCCAGCAGCCAAGTGGGGGCACGACTAGCGGGAACGTTACAAGAGACCCAGTACTTC.